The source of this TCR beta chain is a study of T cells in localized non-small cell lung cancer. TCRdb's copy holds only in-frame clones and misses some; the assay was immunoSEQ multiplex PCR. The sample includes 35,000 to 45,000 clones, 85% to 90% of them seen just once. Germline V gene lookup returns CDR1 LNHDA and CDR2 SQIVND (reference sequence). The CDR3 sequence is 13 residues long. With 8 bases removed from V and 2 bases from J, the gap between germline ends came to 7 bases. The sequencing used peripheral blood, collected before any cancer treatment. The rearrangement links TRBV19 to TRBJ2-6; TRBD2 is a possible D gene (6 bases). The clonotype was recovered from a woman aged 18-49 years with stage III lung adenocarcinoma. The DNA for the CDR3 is TGTGCCAGTCGGGAGACTGGGGCCAACGTCCTGACTTTC. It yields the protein CASRETGANVLTF.